This TCR beta chain was captured by sequencing in a study of blood T cell repertoires in COVID-19. Whole-study context: The samples span acute and convalescent COVID-19 from the United States, Italy and Spain. The analysed material was cDNA or gDNA that came from T cells, B-cell-depleted T cells, or PBMCs.

V was clipped by 5 bases and J by 3 bases, with 7 bases between them. CDR3 size: 12 residues. In the authors' workflow: The assay estimated nucleated cells by amplifying reference gene primers. Here immunoSEQ multiplex PCR was the method, and the copy in TCRdb shows in-frame clones only, minus some. Clone size and the V and J calls come from that table; the DNA yielded D and trimming. The profile shows about 250,000 clones, 88% of them singletons. The clonotype was recovered from a man older than 75 with acute or convalescent COVID-19. The rearrangement links TRBV12-3 or TRBV12-4 to TRBJ1-2; D not resolved. The sequenced sample was peripheral blood. Here the CDR3 DNA reads TGTGCCAGCAGTATTTCCGACTATGGCTACACCTTC. It specifies CASSISDYGYTF.